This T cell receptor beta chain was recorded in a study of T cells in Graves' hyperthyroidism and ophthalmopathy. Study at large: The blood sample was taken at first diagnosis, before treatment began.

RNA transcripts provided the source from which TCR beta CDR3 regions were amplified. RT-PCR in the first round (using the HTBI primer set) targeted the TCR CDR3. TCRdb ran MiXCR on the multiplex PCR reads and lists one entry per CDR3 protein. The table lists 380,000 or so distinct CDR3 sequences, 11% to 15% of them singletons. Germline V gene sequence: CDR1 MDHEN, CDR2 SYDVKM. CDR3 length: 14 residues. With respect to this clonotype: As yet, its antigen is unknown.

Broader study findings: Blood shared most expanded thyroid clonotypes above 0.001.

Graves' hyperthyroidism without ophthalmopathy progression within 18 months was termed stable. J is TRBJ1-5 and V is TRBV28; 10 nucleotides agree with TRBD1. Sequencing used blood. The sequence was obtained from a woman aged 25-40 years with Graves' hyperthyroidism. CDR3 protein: CVGTTGGDNQPQHF. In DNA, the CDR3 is TGTGTCGGAACGACAGGGGGCGACAATCAGCCCCAGCATTTT.